These 6 T cell receptor beta chains were all obtained from the same sample, sequenced in a study of shared clonotypes between healthy human individuals. Produced via immunoSEQ multiplex PCR; TCRdb's table is partial and in-frame only. The data show roughly 2.2 million clones, 85% to 95% seen once. Sequenced sample: naive CD4+ T cells from PBMCs. Subset: CD45RA+ positively selected. Receptors were obtained from a man aged 18-30 years in good health. Some clones in this sample may be carry-over from other donors' samples.

The CDR3 DNA reads TGTGCCAGTAGAGGATACAGCTCCTACAATGAGCAGTTCTTC. This translates into CASRGYSSYNEQFF. V is TRBV19 and J is TRBJ2-1; no reliable D call. The CDR3 extends over 14 amino acids. V lost 6 bases and J 0 bases, leaving 9 bases between the germline ends. The germline gives CDR1 LNHDA, CDR2 SQIVND (reference sequence).

The DNA of the CDR3 is TGTGCCAGAAGCTTGGGAGCGAACACTGAAGCTTTCTTT. It yields the protein CARSLGANTEAFF. V gene TRBV5-3 combines with J gene TRBJ1-1; D is undetermined. TRBV5-3 is given ORF status, its function remaining uncertain. V was trimmed by 0 bases and J by 1 base, leaving 4 bases between them. CDR3 length equals 13 residues.

The rearrangement uses TRBV18 and TRBJ1-4; 8 bases map to TRBD1. Germline trimming cut 6 bases from V and 7 bases from J; bases unmatched to any gene: 10. The CDR3 has 15 amino acids. Germline CDR1 and CDR2: KGHSH and LQKENI. CDR3 region: CASSPQGAQGEKLFF. The DNA for the CDR3 is TGTGCCAGCTCGCCTCAGGGGGCTCAGGGTGAAAAACTGTTTTTT. The full variable domain, with the rest looked up from reference TRBV18 and TRBJ1-4, is NAGVMQNPRHLVRRRGQEARLRCSPMKGHSHVYWYRQLPEEGLKFMVYLQKENIIDESGMPKERFSAEFPKEGPSILRIQQVVRGDSAAYFCASSPQGAQGEKLFFGSGTQLSVL.

The chain has TRBV18 and TRBJ1-2; D is possibly TRBD1 (5 bases). The V and J ends lost 3 bases and 6 bases respectively, with 20 bases between them. Germline CDR1 KGHSH, CDR2 LQKENI. The CDR3 totals 16 residues. CDR3 sequence: CASSPRATGTTHGYTF. The CDR3 region has the DNA TGTGCCAGCTCACCCCGGGCAACCGGGACGACCCATGGCTACACCTTC.

V usage is TRBV18 and J usage is TRBJ2-3; D may be TRBD2 (7 bases). The CDR3 extends over 15 amino acids. Trimming shortened V by 8 bases and J by 4 bases, and 19 bases separated the two germline ends. Germline lookup yields CDR1 KGHSH and CDR2 LQKENI. The CDR3 loop is CASNLGGVAADTQYF. CDR3 nucleotides: TGTGCCAGCAACCTAGGGGGGGTCGCCGCAGATACGCAGTATTTT.

The chain has TRBV28 and TRBJ2-3, with TRBD2 matching 11 bases. Unmatched junction bases numbered 4, after V lost 2 bases and J lost 3 bases. Per germline, CDR1 MDHEN and CDR2 SYDVKM. The CDR3 covers 16 residues. The CDR3 DNA reads TGTGCCAGCAGTTTAGGACTAGCGGGCCTTACAGATACGCAGTATTTT. This encodes CASSLGLAGLTDTQYF.